Presented here are 14 T cell receptor beta chains from one specimen sequenced in a study of blood T cell repertoires in COVID-19. Only in-frame clones appear in the TCRdb table, and some are missing; sequencing was by immunoSEQ multiplex PCR. In the table there are about 400,000 clones, about 88% of which are singletons. Material for sequencing was PBMCs or T cells enriched from blood (not recorded which). These receptors all stem from a woman younger than 45 who had recovered from COVID-19.

This clone has only one observation. The chain recombines TRBV29-1 with TRBJ2-3; TRBD2 aligns across 11 bases. This CDR3 contains 15 residues. CDR1 is SQVTM, CDR2 ANQGSEA, per germline. Germline trimming cut 7 bases from V and 2 bases from J; bases unmatched to any gene: 8. CDR3 DNA: TGCAGCGCCCCCGGGACTAGCGGACTCACAGATACGCAGTATTTT. It specifies CSAPGTSGLTDTQYF.

V and J are TRBV10-3 and TRBJ1-5; tentative D call: TRBD1 (6 bases). This CDR3 has 14 residues. V shed 7 bases and J shed 0 bases, with 10 bases lying between them. Germline CDR1 ENHRY, CDR2 SYGVKD. The CDR3 DNA follows: TGTGCCATCAAGGACAGTTATAGCAATCAGCCCCAGCATTTT. Amino acids: CAIKDSYSNQPQHF.

This sequence joins TRBV27 and TRBJ1-4; no clear D gene. CDR3 length equals 16 residues. V was pared by 0 bases and J by 0 bases, with 8 bases between. Germline V CDR1 and CDR2: MNHEY, SMNVEV (reference sequence). CDR3 sequence reads: CASSLSQDATNEKLFF. For the CDR3, the DNA is TGTGCCAGCAGTTTATCGCAGGATGCAACTAATGAAAAACTGTTTTTT.

The chain is built from TRBV2 and TRBJ1-2; D remains ambiguous. The CDR3 spans 11 residues. Germline CDR1 and CDR2: SNHLY and FYNNEI. Between the trimmed V and J ends, which lost 7 bases and 7 bases, there was a span of 10 bases. CDR3 region: CASTPGTGYTF. The CDR3 region has the DNA TGTGCCAGCACCCCGGGAACTGGCTACACCTTC.

The V call is TRBV6-2 or TRBV6-3, the J call TRBJ2-5; 11 nucleotides line up with TRBD2. V lost 6 bases and J lost 2; bases outside the gene matches: 2. CDR1 MNHEY and CDR2 SVGEGT come from the germline V gene. The CDR3 contains 14 residues. Here the CDR3 reads CASSPSGGQETQYF. The CDR3 DNA reads TGTGCCAGCAGCCCTAGCGGGGGGCAAGAGACCCAGTACTTC.

The chain employs TRBV29-1 and TRBJ1-2; 8 bases match TRBD1. With 1 base clipped from V and 3 bases from J, the junction kept 4 bases outside the gene matches. The length of the CDR3 is 14 residues. Per the germline V gene, CDR1 is SQVTM and CDR2 is ANQGSEA. CDR3 in amino acids: CSVEGGQGYYGYTF. Here the CDR3 DNA reads TGCAGCGTTGAAGGAGGACAGGGATACTATGGCTACACCTTC.

This sequence joins TRBV28 and TRBJ1-2, with 8 bases lining up with TRBD1. Losses at the gene ends were 11 bases for V and 6 bases for J; bases not matched to a gene: 11. Looked up from germline, CDR1 is MDHEN and CDR2 is SYDVKM. The CDR3 spans 13 residues. This CDR3 reads CAGTRRQGNGYTF. CDR3 sequence (DNA): TGTGCCGGAACCCGACGACAGGGGAATGGCTACACCTTC.

The rearrangement uses TRBV15 and TRBJ2-5, with 8 bases lining up with TRBD1. After removal of 3 bases from V and 1 base from J, the junction contained 4 bases not matched to a gene. This CDR3 is 15 amino acids long. The V gene's germline CDR1 is LNHNV and CDR2 YYDKDF (reference sequence). CDR3 loop: CATSSAGTGQETQYF. The CDR3 DNA sequence: TGTGCCACCAGCAGCGCCGGGACAGGCCAAGAGACCCAGTACTTC.

V is TRBV3-1 (or the pseudogene TRBV3-2) and J is TRBJ2-1, with a possible D match to TRBD1 (5 bases). The V end was cut by 4 bases, the J end by 2 bases, with 18 bases between. The CDR3 spans 17 residues. Looked up from germline, CDR1 is LGHDT and CDR2 is YNNKEL (reference sequence). The CDR3 DNA reads TGTGCCAGCAGCCCCTATACACGTACAGGCACCTACAATGAGCAGTTCTTC. Translating it yields CASSPYTRTGTYNEQFF.

V usage is TRBV27 and J usage is TRBJ1-1, with 11 bases identical to TRBD1. CDR3 length: 15 amino acids. V shed 7 bases and J 5 bases; nucleotides not matched to a gene: 9. Looked up from germline, CDR1 is MNHEY and CDR2 is SMNVEV (reference sequence). In nucleotides, the CDR3 is TGTGCCAGCAACTACGGACAGGGGGCTGGTACTGAAGCTTTCTTT. Translating gives CASNYGQGAGTEAFF.

This chain uses TRBV6-5 with TRBJ2-7; 9 bases are shared with TRBD1. The CDR3 is made up of 14 amino acids. Germline assignment: CDR1 MNHEY and CDR2 SVGAGI. With 5 bases clipped from V and 2 bases from J, the junction kept 4 bases outside the gene matches. CDR3 protein: CASSQRTGAYEQYF. The CDR3 coding sequence is TGTGCCAGCAGTCAAAGGACAGGGGCCTACGAGCAGTACTTC.

The genes are TRBV20-1 and TRBJ2-7, with 7 bases identical to TRBD1. Germline-derived CDR1 and CDR2 are DFQATT and SNEGSKA (reference sequence). Trimming cost V 5 bases and J 11 bases; bases outside gene matches: 9. The CDR3 totals 11 residues. This CDR3 is CSAGRQGSEYF. The CDR3 nucleotides read TGCAGTGCTGGAAGACAGGGATCGGAGTACTTC.

This clone was detected only once. The chain joins TRBV27 to TRBJ2-7, with 12 bases aligning to TRBD2. Trimming took 7 bases from V and 5 from J; bases not matched to a gene: 9. The CDR3 sequence is 15 residues long. Germline V gene lookup returns CDR1 MNHEY and CDR2 SMNVEV (reference sequence). In DNA, the CDR3 is TGTGCCAGCACCTTTCTAGCGGGAGGGGGCCACGAGCAGTACTTC. This sequence encodes CASTFLAGGGHEQYF.

The chain uses TRBV5-1 and TRBJ2-6; no definite D call. Germline V lookup: CDR1 SGHRS, CDR2 YFSETQ. V was cut by 2 bases and J by 3 bases, with 6 bases left in between. CDR3 length: 14 amino acids. CDR3 protein: CASSLTGGANVLTF. In DNA form, the CDR3 reads TGCGCCAGCAGCTTAACGGGTGGGGCCAACGTCCTGACTTTC.